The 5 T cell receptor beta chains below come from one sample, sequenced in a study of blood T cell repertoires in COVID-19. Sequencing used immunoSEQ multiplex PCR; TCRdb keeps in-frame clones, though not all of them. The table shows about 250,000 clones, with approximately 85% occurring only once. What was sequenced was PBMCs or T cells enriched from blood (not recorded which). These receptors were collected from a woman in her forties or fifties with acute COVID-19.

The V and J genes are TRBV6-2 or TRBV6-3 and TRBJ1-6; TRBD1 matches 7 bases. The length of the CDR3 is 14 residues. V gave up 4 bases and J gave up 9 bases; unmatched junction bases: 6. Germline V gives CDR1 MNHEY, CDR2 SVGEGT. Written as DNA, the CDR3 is TGTGCCAGCAGTTGGACAGGTGGTGGTTCACCCCTCCACTTT. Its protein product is CASSWTGGGSPLHF.

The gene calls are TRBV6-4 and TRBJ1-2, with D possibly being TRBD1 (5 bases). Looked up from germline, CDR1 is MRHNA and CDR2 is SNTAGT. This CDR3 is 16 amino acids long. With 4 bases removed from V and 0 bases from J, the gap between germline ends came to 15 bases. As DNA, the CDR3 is TGTGCCAGCAGTGCCACCTGGGACTCCTCTAACTATGGCTACACCTTC. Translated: CASSATWDSSNYGYTF.

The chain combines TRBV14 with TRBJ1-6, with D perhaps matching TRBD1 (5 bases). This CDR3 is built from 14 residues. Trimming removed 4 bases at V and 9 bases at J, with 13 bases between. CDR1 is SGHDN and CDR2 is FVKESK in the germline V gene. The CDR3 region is CASSPSGGTSPLHF. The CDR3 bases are TGTGCCAGCAGCCCCTCCGGGGGGACTTCACCCCTCCACTTT.

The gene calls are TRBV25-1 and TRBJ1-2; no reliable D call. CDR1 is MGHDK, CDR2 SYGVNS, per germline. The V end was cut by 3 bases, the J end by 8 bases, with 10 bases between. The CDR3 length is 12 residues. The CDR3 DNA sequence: TGTGCCAGCAGTGATCCCCCCAGGGGCTACACCTTC. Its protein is CASSDPPRGYTF.

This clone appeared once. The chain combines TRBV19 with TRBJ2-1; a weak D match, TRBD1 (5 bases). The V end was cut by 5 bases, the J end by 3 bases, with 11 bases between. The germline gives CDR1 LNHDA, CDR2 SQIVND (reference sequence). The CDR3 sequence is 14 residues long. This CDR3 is CASSLVRDYNEQFF. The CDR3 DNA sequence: TGTGCCAGTAGTCTCGTCAGGGACTACAATGAGCAGTTCTTC.